The 17 T cell receptor beta chains in this list originate from one sample, sequenced in a study of shared clonotypes between healthy human individuals. The naive CD8 fraction comprised CD45RO-negative cells positively selected for CCR7 and excluded terminally differentiated effector memory CD45RA+ cells. The protocol was immunoSEQ multiplex PCR, while the TCRdb copy is restricted to in-frame clones and leaves out a portion. The data hold about 590,000 clones, with about 95% observed a single time. Material for sequencing was naive CD8+ T cells sorted from blood. These receptors were taken from a woman under 40 in good health.

The chain uses TRBV10-3 and TRBJ2-5, with D unresolved. V lost 4 bases and J lost 3, with 21 bases in between. The CDR3 length is 17 residues. Germline assignment: CDR1 ENHRY and CDR2 SYGVKD. The CDR3 nucleotides read TGTGCCATCAGTGTCTCCTCTGACAAGCGTGTTGAAGAGACCCAGTACTTC. It translates to CAISVSSDKRVEETQYF.

CDR3 coding DNA: TGTGCCAGCAGCTCAGCCTACGAGCAGTACTTC. It specifies CASSSAYEQYF. The chain employs TRBV5-4 and TRBJ2-7, with no clear D. V was cut by 3 bases and J by 2 bases, with 3 bases left in between. The CDR3 is 11 amino acids. Germline V gives CDR1 SGHNT, CDR2 YYREEE (reference sequence).

V and J are TRBV4-1 and TRBJ1-1; maybe TRBD1 (5 bases). From germline, CDR1 is MGHRA and CDR2 YSYEKL. The ends were cut back, 1 base at V and 1 base at J, with 7 bases in the middle. This CDR3 has 14 residues. The CDR3 protein is CASSQGQKNTEAFF. CDR3 sequence (DNA): TGCGCCAGCAGCCAAGGACAGAAGAACACTGAAGCTTTCTTT.

The chain employs TRBV27 and TRBJ1-2; 7 bases match TRBD1. Trimming removed 5 bases from V and 4 bases from J; junction bases left unmatched: 25. Germline V gives CDR1 MNHEY, CDR2 SMNVEV (reference sequence). This CDR3 region has 20 residues. CDR3 in amino acids: CASSPRSGGTHNVRSYGYTF. The CDR3 DNA is TGTGCCAGCAGTCCCCGTTCAGGGGGGACCCATAACGTCCGAAGCTATGGCTACACCTTC.

This chain connects TRBV19 to TRBJ2-2, with D tentatively TRBD1 (5 bases). V lost 5 bases to trimming and J lost 7 bases, with 11 bases between them. The length of the CDR3 is 13 residues. Per germline, CDR1 LNHDA and CDR2 SQIVND (reference sequence). The CDR3 coding sequence is TGTGCCAGTAGTCCGGACATCAGCGGGGAGCTGTTTTTT. Amino acids: CASSPDISGELFF.

The chain couples TRBV5-1 to TRBJ1-3; D not certain. This CDR3 comprises 16 residues. V lost 3 bases and J lost 2, with 15 bases in between. Per the germline V gene, CDR1 is SGHRS and CDR2 is YFSETQ. CDR3 sequence reads: CASSSENEPPGNTIYF. The CDR3 region has the DNA TGCGCCAGCAGCTCCGAGAATGAACCCCCTGGAAACACCATATATTTT.

The chain employs TRBV25-1 and TRBJ2-5; 15 bases match TRBD2. V lost 4 bases and J lost 5; bases outside the gene matches: 2. The germline gives CDR1 MGHDK, CDR2 SYGVNS. The CDR3 runs to 15 residues. CDR3 sequence reads: CASSAGTSGRETQYF. In nucleotides, the CDR3 is TGTGCCAGCAGTGCCGGGACTAGCGGGAGGGAGACCCAGTACTTC.

This clone was detected only once. The chain recombines TRBV7-3 with TRBJ2-2; no reliable D call. The CDR3 consists of 13 residues. Looked up from germline, CDR1 is SGHTA and CDR2 is FQGTGA. Trimming left V 1 base short and J 6 bases short, with 6 bases between. The CDR3 here is CASSLSSAGELFF. DNA of the CDR3: TGTGCCAGCAGCTTAAGTTCGGCCGGGGAGCTGTTTTTT.

The V gene is TRBV6-5, the J gene TRBJ2-7, with unresolved D. Trimming took off 2 bases at V and 3 bases at J, with 11 bases between the two ends. The CDR3 runs 14 residues. CDR1 and CDR2 (germline): MNHEY, SVGAGI. The CDR3 here is CASSYADTHYEQYF. DNA for the CDR3: TGTGCCAGCAGTTACGCCGACACCCACTACGAGCAGTACTTC.

The J gene is TRBJ1-1, the V gene TRBV6-1; no firm D call. Germline V gives CDR1 MNHNS, CDR2 SASEGT. The germline V and J ends were trimmed by 3 bases and 4 bases, with 12 bases remaining between them. This CDR3 is 14 amino acids long. The CDR3 DNA is TGTGCCAGCAGTGACCCGAATGGGGTCACTGAAGCTTTCTTT. Translation: CASSDPNGVTEAFF.

This chain links TRBV7-3 with TRBJ2-7; D gene ambiguous. CDR3 length: 13 amino acids. Trimming cost V 4 bases and J 3 bases, with 10 bases left between them. Germline V gene lookup returns CDR1 SGHTA and CDR2 FQGTGA. CDR3 amino acids: CASSSSASYEQYF. CDR3 bases: TGTGCCAGCAGCTCGTCGGCTAGCTACGAGCAGTACTTC. The full variable domain, in which reference TRBV7-3 and TRBJ2-7 provide the parts outside the CDR3, is GAGVSQTPSNKVTEKGKYVELRCDPISGHTALYWYRQSLGQGPEFLIYFQGTGAADDSGLPNDRFFAVRPEGSVSTLKIQRTERGDSAVYLCASSSSASYEQYFGPGTRLTVT.

This chain uses TRBV28 with TRBJ1-5; weak D call: TRBD1 (5 bases). CDR1 and CDR2 (germline): MDHEN, SYDVKM. This CDR3 spans 14 amino acids. Trimming removed 3 bases from V and 5 bases from J, with 11 bases in between. CDR3 in amino acids: CASSFPGGYQPQHF. The CDR3 region has the DNA TGTGCCAGCAGTTTTCCCGGGGGGTATCAGCCCCAGCATTTT.

The chain recombines TRBV9 with TRBJ2-4; no clear D. Germline loops: CDR1 SGDLS, CDR2 YYNGEE. The CDR3 runs 14 residues. With 2 bases removed from V and 9 bases from J, the gap between germline ends came to 15 bases. The CDR3 spells CASSVGFTSGIQYF. In nucleotides, the CDR3 is TGTGCCAGCAGCGTCGGGTTTACTTCGGGCATTCAGTACTTC.

V and J are TRBV19 and TRBJ2-7; 11 positions agree with TRBD2. V shed 4 bases and J 4 bases; nucleotides not matched to a gene: 6. Per germline, CDR1 LNHDA and CDR2 SQIVND (reference sequence). The CDR3 sequence is 15 residues long. CDR3 sequence (DNA): TGTGCCAGTAGTACGGGGACTAGCGGACAATACGAGCAGTACTTC. Amino acid sequence: CASSTGTSGQYEQYF.

This chain links TRBV4-1 with TRBJ2-3; TRBD2 aligns across 13 bases. The CDR3 length is 17 residues. The germline V gene encodes CDR1 MGHRA and CDR2 YSYEKL. V trimming: 1 base; J trimming: 2 bases; junction bases outside the gene matches: 3. CDR3 amino acids: CASSQAGLAGATDTQYF. CDR3 coding DNA: TGCGCCAGCAGCCAAGCCGGACTAGCGGGAGCCACAGATACGCAGTATTTT.

The chain is built from TRBV9 and TRBJ2-7, with 9 nucleotides matching TRBD2. In germline, CDR1 is SGDLS, CDR2 YYNGEE. The CDR3 contains 15 residues. V trimming: 0 bases; J trimming: 2 bases; junction bases outside the gene matches: 3. CDR3 region: CASSVAAGGPYEQYF. CDR3 DNA: TGTGCCAGCAGCGTAGCTGCGGGAGGGCCCTACGAGCAGTACTTC.

The chain has TRBV7-9 and TRBJ2-7; D call uncertain. Trimming left V 1 base short and J 6 bases short, with 4 bases between. The CDR3 extends over 11 amino acids. The V gene's germline CDR1 is SEHNR and CDR2 FQNEAQ (reference sequence). This chain's CDR3 is CASSLVSEQYF. CDR3 in DNA: TGTGCCAGCAGCTTAGTATCCGAGCAGTACTTC.